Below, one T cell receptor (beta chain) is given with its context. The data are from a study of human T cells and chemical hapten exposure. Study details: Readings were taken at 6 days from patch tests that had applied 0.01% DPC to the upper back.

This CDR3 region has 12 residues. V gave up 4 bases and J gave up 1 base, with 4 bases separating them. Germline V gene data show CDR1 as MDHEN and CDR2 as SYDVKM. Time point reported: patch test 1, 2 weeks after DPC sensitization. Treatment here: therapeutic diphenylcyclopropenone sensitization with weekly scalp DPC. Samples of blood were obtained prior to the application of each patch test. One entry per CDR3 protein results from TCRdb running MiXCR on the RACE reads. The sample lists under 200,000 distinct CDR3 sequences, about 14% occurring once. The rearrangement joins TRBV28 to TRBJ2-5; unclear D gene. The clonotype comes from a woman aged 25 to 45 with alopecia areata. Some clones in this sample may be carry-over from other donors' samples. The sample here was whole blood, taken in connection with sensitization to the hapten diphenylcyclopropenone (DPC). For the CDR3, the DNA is TGTGCCAGCAGTTCGGTCCAAGAGACCCAGTACTTC. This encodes CASSSVQETQYF.